A single sample gave rise to the 15 T cell receptor beta chains below, sequenced in a study of a mutant IDH1 vaccine in newly diagnosed glioma. This sample's time point: week 47, end of study. Vaccinated patients received 300 ug of mutant IDH1 20-mer peptide per dose, with topical imiquimod. These receptors lack a known antigen. Sequencing was performed with immunoSEQ multiplex PCR; in TCRdb, only in-frame clones are kept and a portion is missing. The sample lists fewer than 55,000 clones, 65% seen once, with about 4.8% in the top ten. The input for sequencing was peripheral blood mononuclear cells (PBMCs), taken from a glioma patient whose treatment included an IDH1 peptide vaccine. The receptors shown here come from a man between 35 and 55 years old with glioma. Some clones in this sample may be carry-over from other donors' samples.

The chain has TRBV2 and TRBJ2-3; D call uncertain. V gave up 0 bases and J gave up 4 bases, with 11 bases separating them. The CDR3 has 15 residues. Germline loops: CDR1 SNHLY, CDR2 FYNNEI. CDR3 amino acids: CASSEAPRSSDTQYF. As DNA, the CDR3 is TGTGCCAGCAGTGAAGCGCCCCGCTCTTCAGATACGCAGTATTTT.

The gene calls are TRBV10-2 and TRBJ1-5; 9 bases are a match to TRBD1. The CDR3 length is 14 residues. Germline loops: CDR1 WSHSY, CDR2 SAAADI. Trimming cost V 8 bases and J 2 bases; bases outside gene matches: 4. The CDR3 DNA follows: TGCGCCAGCGGGGGACAGGGTGGCAATCAGCCCCAGCATTTT. Translating gives CASGGQGGNQPQHF.

The gene calls are TRBV4-1 and TRBJ1-1, with TRBD1 matching 8 bases. Germline lookup yields CDR1 MGHRA and CDR2 YSYEKL. V was pared by 2 bases and J by 1 base, with 12 bases of the junction left unmatched. The CDR3 sequence is 18 residues long. The DNA for the CDR3 is TGCGCCAGCAGCCAAAGGACAGGGAGAGGGATAGGGAACACTGAAGCTTTCTTT. It translates to CASSQRTGRGIGNTEAFF.

The count of this clone is one. V and J are TRBV5-1 and TRBJ2-3, with TRBD1 matching 9 bases. The CDR3 extends over 15 amino acids. Trimming removed 4 bases from V and 9 bases from J; junction bases left unmatched: 12. The germline CDR1 and CDR2 sequences are SGHRS and YFSETQ. The CDR3 is CASSTSGQGVRTQYF. The CDR3 bases are TGCGCCAGCAGCACCTCGGGACAGGGCGTCAGGACGCAGTATTTT.

The chain recombines TRBV5-4 with TRBJ1-2; maybe TRBD1 (5 bases). Germline-derived CDR1 and CDR2 are SGHNT and YYREEE (reference sequence). Trimming stripped 0 bases from V and 5 bases from J, with 8 bases between. The CDR3 totals 13 residues. Here the CDR3 DNA reads TGTGCCAGCAGCTTGGAGACAGAATATGGCTACACCTTC. It specifies CASSLETEYGYTF. Filled out from reference TRBV5-4 and TRBJ1-2, the complete variable domain reads ETGVTQSPTHLIKTRGQQVTLRCSSQSGHNTVSWYQQALGQGPQFIFQYYREEENGRGNFPPRFSGLQFPNYSSELNVNALELDDSALYLCASSLETEYGYTFGSGTRLTVV.

This CDR3 is CASSPTSGDYNEQFF. The CDR3 DNA reads TGTGCCAGCAGTCCCACTAGCGGAGATTACAATGAGCAGTTCTTC. V gene TRBV6-5 combines with J gene TRBJ2-1, with TRBD2 matching over 8 bases. Per germline, CDR1 MNHEY and CDR2 SVGAGI. This CDR3 comprises 15 residues. Trimming took 5 bases from V and 4 from J; bases not matched to a gene: 7.

The J gene is TRBJ2-3, the V gene TRBV5-1; possibly TRBD2 for D (6 bases). Germline assignment: CDR1 SGHRS and CDR2 YFSETQ. The CDR3 extends over 17 amino acids. The V end was cut by 0 bases, the J end by 0 bases, with 14 bases between. Written as DNA, the CDR3 is TGCGCCAGCAGCTTGGCCAACGGCGGGGACAGCACAGATACGCAGTATTTT. Encoded protein: CASSLANGGDSTDTQYF. Full variable domain (rest looked up from reference TRBV5-1 and TRBJ2-3): KAGVTQTPRYLIKTRGQQVTLSCSPISGHRSVSWYQQTPGQGLQFLFEYFSETQRNKGNFPGRFSGRQFSNSRSEMNVSTLELGDSALYLCASSLANGGDSTDTQYFGPGTRLTVL.

V is TRBV4-2 and J is TRBJ2-1, with TRBD2 matching 8 bases. V lost 2 bases to trimming and J lost 0 bases; unmatched junction nucleotides: 15. This CDR3 is 20 amino acids long. The V gene's germline CDR1 is LGHNA and CDR2 YNFKEQ. CDR3 protein: CASSQITGSGGLASYNEQFF. The CDR3, as DNA: TGTGCCAGCAGCCAAATAACGGGGTCGGGGGGGCTAGCCTCCTACAATGAGCAGTTCTTC.

In this sample, this clone turned up a few times. Written as DNA, the CDR3 is TGTGCCTGGACGAATGGGATAACAGATACGCAGTATTTT. It codes for CAWTNGITDTQYF. This chain connects TRBV30 to TRBJ2-3; D is unclear. Germline assignment: CDR1 GTSNPN and CDR2 SVGIG (reference sequence). The CDR3 has 13 residues. The germline V and J ends were trimmed by 4 bases and 3 bases, with 11 bases remaining between them. The whole variable domain, filled in from reference TRBV30 and TRBJ2-3, reads SQTIHQWPATLVQPVGSPLSLECTVEGTSNPNLYWYRQAAGRGLQLLFYSVGIGQISSEVPQNLSASRPQDRQFILSSKKLLLSDSGFYLCAWTNGITDTQYFGPGTRLTVL.

J is TRBJ2-3 and V is TRBV5-1; 9 bases line up with TRBD2. Germline CDR1 reads SGHRS; CDR2 reads YFSETQ. Trimming took 0 bases from V and 3 from J; bases not matched to a gene: 5. The CDR3 runs 16 residues. The CDR3 DNA follows: TGCGCCAGCAGCTTGGATGGGACTAGCTTTACAGATACGCAGTATTTT. Its protein is CASSLDGTSFTDTQYF.

By share of the sample, this clone is medium-sized. The CDR3 nucleotides are TGTGCCAGCAGTTACAGGGAGACCACTGAAGCTTTCTTT. Translation: CASSYRETTEAFF. The rearrangement uses TRBV6-5 and TRBJ1-1; no reliable D call. V was clipped by 2 bases and J by 4 bases, with 8 bases between them. Germline V lookup: CDR1 MNHEY, CDR2 SVGAGI. The CDR3 contains 13 residues.

The chain couples TRBV18 to TRBJ1-5; no firm D call. The CDR3 consists of 17 residues. V was pared by 6 bases and J by 0 bases, with 18 bases between. Germline V gene data show CDR1 as KGHSH and CDR2 as LQKENI. In DNA, the CDR3 is TGTGCCAGCTCGCCGATTGGCCCGGGAGATAGCAATCAGCCCCAGCATTTT. Residues: CASSPIGPGDSNQPQHF.

The V and J genes are TRBV5-8 and TRBJ2-7; either TRBD1 or TRBD2 may supply D (5 bases each). CDR3 length: 15 amino acids. Trimming cost V 1 base and J 5 bases, with 16 bases left between them. The germline gives CDR1 SGHTS, CDR2 YDEGEE. The chain's CDR3 is CASSLRKTGGNEQYF. The CDR3 DNA reads as TGTGCCAGCAGCTTGCGCAAAACAGGAGGCAACGAGCAGTACTTC.

The chain joins TRBV28 to TRBJ1-5; D gene uncertain. Germline CDR1 reads MDHEN; CDR2 reads SYDVKM. The V gene lost 2 bases and the J gene lost 7 bases, with 6 bases spanning the gap. The CDR3 totals 12 residues. This chain's CDR3 is CASSLMGQPQHF. The CDR3, as DNA: TGTGCCAGCAGTTTAATGGGACAGCCCCAGCATTTT. Looking up the rest from reference TRBV28 and TRBJ1-5 gives the full variable domain: DVKVTQSSRYLVKRTGEKVFLECVQDMDHENMFWYRQDPGLGLRLIYFSYDVKMKEKGDIPEGYSVSREKKERFSLILESASTNQTSMYLCASSLMGQPQHFGDGTRLSIL.

The rearrangement links TRBV4-1 to TRBJ1-4; 7 bases match TRBD1. The trim removed 4 bases at V and 7 bases at J, leaving 9 bases unmatched. CDR1 and CDR2 from the germline V gene are MGHRA and YSYEKL. The length of the CDR3 is 15 residues. The CDR3 spells CASSLPNRGREKLFF. The DNA of the CDR3 is TGCGCCAGCAGCCTACCGAACAGGGGACGTGAAAAACTGTTTTTT.